This T cell receptor (beta chain) originates from a study of T cell responses to AZD1222 COVID-19 vaccine. General observations from the study: Nearly half of spike-specific TCRs reportedly go after variant regions that carry no mutations.

Using immunoSEQ multiplex PCR, the repertoire was profiled, and TCRdb retains in-frame clones only, with some absent. This table holds about 80,000 clones, approximately 85% found once. This clone was counted once. The target antigen is unknown. CDR1 and CDR2 from the germline V gene are SGHTA and FQGNSA. With 5 bases clipped from V and 2 bases from J, the junction kept 11 bases outside the gene matches. This CDR3 region has 17 residues. The sample here was peripheral blood, taken 28 days after the second AZD1222 dose. The sequence derives from an adult who received the AZD1222 COVID-19 vaccine. The V and J genes are TRBV7-2 and TRBJ2-2; 7 positions agree with TRBD1. The CDR3 DNA is TGTGCCAGCAGCAACCCCGGGACAGCCATTAACACCGGGGAGCTGTTTTTT. It translates to CASSNPGTAINTGELFF.